The sequence of this T cell receptor (beta chain) was determined in a study of STAT5B mutations in CD4+ large granular lymphocyte leukemia. The V end lost 3 bases, the J end lost 4 bases, and 10 bases lay between the germline ends. CDR3 size: 14 residues. Germline CDR1 SGHVS, CDR2 FQNEAQ. Broader study findings: Without putative leukemic clones, patient CD4-sorted repertoires remained more clonal than healthy CD4+ repertoires.

The survey-level immunoSEQ assay was used. Profiling relied on immunoSEQ multiplex PCR, and the TCRdb table lists in-frame clones only, not all of them. The sample lists 45,000 to 55,000 clones; under 80% were seen once. As for this clone: Its target is unknown.

Sequenced sample: CD4+ T cells from blood buffy coats. The source is a human donor in good health. The V and J genes are TRBV7-8 and TRBJ2-1, with D possibly being TRBD2 (5 bases). CDR3 in amino acids: CASSLHGDYNEQFF. The CDR3, as DNA: TGTGCCAGCAGCTTGCACGGGGATTACAATGAGCAGTTCTTC.